This T cell receptor (beta chain) stems from a study of Ad26.COV2.S vaccination and SARS-CoV-2 variants (dated by TCRdb to the early 2020s). Looking at the study overall: Sequencing of the TCRbeta repertoire served to evaluate the specificity and breadth of SARS-CoV-2-reactive T cell receptors following Ad26.COV2.S vaccination. The TCR-sequenced set comprised approximately 32 samples: about 19 Ad26.COV2.S vaccine recipients, 5 placebo recipients and 8 SARS-CoV-2 convalescent individuals. The paper's findings and limits, for the study overall: Comparable non-spike TCR breadth was observed between vaccine and placebo recipients, consistent with only spike being contained in the vaccine. Spike-specific TCR breadth was higher in Ad26.COV2.S recipients than in placebo recipients (P = 0.0014). After vaccination, spike-specific CD8+ and CD4+ T cell responses were reported to show substantial breadth. The authors noted that the TCR breadth and depth analyses may have underestimated total T cell responses.

The immunoSEQ Assay was used to sequence TCRbeta CDR3 regions. After extraction, genomic DNA underwent amplification by bias-controlled multiplex PCR, followed by high-throughput sequencing. As for the authors' bioinformatics: Collapsing and filtering of sequences were performed to quantify the absolute abundance of each unique TCRbeta CDR3 region. T cell fraction was estimated by normalization of TCRbeta template counts to usable DNA, with usable DNA being measured through amplification of reference genes present in all nucleated cells. Repertoire TCRs were annotated as SARS-CoV-2-specific by exact matching of V gene, CDR3 amino acid sequence and J gene to a known reactive TCR set. The reference SARS-CoV-2 TCR set was derived from MIRA and filtered for enrichment in COVID-19-positive ImmuneCODE repertoires, a step that removed public or cross-reactive TCRs. Drawing on the MIRA antigens, annotated TCRs were analysed further at the level of specific ORF or position within ORF. Breadth was defined as annotated unique rearrangements over total unique productive rearrangements; depth was the summed frequency of those rearrangements. TCR breadth was compared between groups using two-sided Wilcoxon rank-sum tests. TCRdb retrieved this table from immuneACCESS and kept in-frame rearrangements only. Not all clones are present; in checked studies, unresolved V genes account for under half, and no reason is known for the remainder. V and J calls and clone size are those listed in that table; D and trimming were worked out from the DNA. In this sample the table shows under 150,000 clones, just over 85% of which occur a single time. The top ten hold around 5% of the sample.

V is cut by 5 bases and J by 4 bases, and the space between the germline ends is 11 bases. The CDR3 measures 13 amino acids from cysteine to phenylalanine. CDR3 DNA only is kept here, 39 bases in frame from base 1. The germline V gene (reference sequence) yields MNHEY for CDR1 and SMNVEV for CDR2. About this clone: Its antigen specificity is not known. No much larger clone is present one base from it, and per-base qualities are unavailable.

What the time point label conveys for this sample: individuals recovered from natural SARS-CoV-2 infection. The rearrangement combines TRBV27 with TRBJ1-2, with no reliable assignment of the D segment. The sequences come from peripheral blood, collected after recovery from COVID-19. This clonotype was obtained from a human donor who had recovered from COVID-19. The nucleotide sequence reads TGTGCCAGCAGTCCCGACGGTGGCTATGGCTACACCTTC. It is translated as CASSPDGGYGYTF.